This TCR beta chain is from a study of molecular identifiers for immune sequencing clone quantification. In germline, CDR1 is MNHEY, CDR2 SMNVEV (reference sequence). The V segment lost 5 bases and the J segment 6 bases; nucleotides outside the gene matches: 9. This CDR3 comprises 14 residues. Findings and limits, study-wide: Even with about a million naive cells present, spiked Jurkat TCR RNA from one cell was reportedly detectable. Highly expanded clones may be undercounted when identical TCR molecules share barcodes.

About this clonotype itself: Its antigen is not known.

MiXCR, applied by TCRdb to the PCR reads, yields one record per CDR3 protein. The sample lists some 93,000 distinct CDR3 sequences, 21% occurring once. This chain uses TRBV27 with TRBJ2-7; 8 nucleotides line up with TRBD2. This TCR was recovered from a human donor in good health. Some libraries in this study had Jurkat cell RNA spiked in. The sequenced material came from naive CD8+ T cells from blood, with Jurkat cell RNA spiked in. Indicated subset: FACS-sorted CD8+CD4-CCR7+CD45RA+ naive T cells. In DNA, the CDR3 is TGTGCCAGCAGTACGGGGACTAGTCGGTCCGAGCAGTACTTC. Protein: CASSTGTSRSEQYF.